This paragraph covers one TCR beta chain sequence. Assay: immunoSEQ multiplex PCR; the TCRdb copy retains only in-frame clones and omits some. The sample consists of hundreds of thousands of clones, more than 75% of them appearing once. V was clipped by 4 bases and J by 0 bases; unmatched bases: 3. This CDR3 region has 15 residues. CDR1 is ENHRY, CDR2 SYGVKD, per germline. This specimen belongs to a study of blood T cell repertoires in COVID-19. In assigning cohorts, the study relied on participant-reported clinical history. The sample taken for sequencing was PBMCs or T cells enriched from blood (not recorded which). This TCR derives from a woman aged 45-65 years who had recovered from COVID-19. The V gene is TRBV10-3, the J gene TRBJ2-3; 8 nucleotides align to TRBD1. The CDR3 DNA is TGTGCCATCAGTGGGACAGGGATAAGCACAGATACGCAGTATTTT. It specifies CAISGTGISTDTQYF.